A single sample is the source of the 30 T cell receptor beta chains below, sequenced in a study of T cell repertoires in cytomegalovirus infection. Antigen specificity for these receptors is unknown. TCRdb fed the reads into MiXCR, producing one record per CDR3 protein. The sample lists 650,000 to 850,000 distinct CDR3 sequences, almost 30% occurring once. Here the sequenced sample was cultured CD8+ T cells from PBMCs, taken from culture after CMV antigen stimulation. The origin of the receptors is a human donor in good health (CMV status not recorded). Some clones in this sample may be carry-over from other donors' samples.

The rearrangement links TRBV6-1 to TRBJ2-7; D is uncertain. The CDR3 consists of 13 residues. Trimming removed 2 bases at V and 6 bases at J, with 11 bases between. Germline CDR1 reads MNHNS; CDR2 reads SASEGT. DNA of the CDR3: TGTGCCAGCAGTGAATTCGTGCCCGTCGAGCAGTACGTC. Amino acid sequence: CASSEFVPVEQYV.

The CDR3 sequence: CASSLTDRVASGYTF. CDR3 DNA sequence: TGTGCCAGCAGCTTGACTGACAGGGTGGCTTCCGGCTACACCTTC. The chain carries TRBV5-5 and TRBJ1-2; 7 bases are shared with TRBD1. Germline trimming cut 1 base from V and 8 bases from J; bases unmatched to any gene: 11. The CDR3 runs 15 residues. Germline V lookup: CDR1 SGHKS, CDR2 YYEKEE (reference sequence).

The gene calls are TRBV9 and TRBJ1-1; 12 bases line up with TRBD1. After removal of 10 bases from V and 5 bases from J, the junction contained 6 bases not matched to a gene. The CDR3 is 13 amino acids. Germline-derived CDR1 and CDR2 are SGDLS and YYNGEE. CDR3 protein: CALGGQGATEAFF. In DNA form, the CDR3 reads TGTGCCCTAGGGGGACAGGGGGCAACTGAAGCTTTCTTT.

This clonotype was detected only a few times. The chain carries TRBV5-1 and TRBJ2-7; unclear D gene. Germline CDR1 reads SGHRS; CDR2 reads YFSETQ. The CDR3 loop spans 14 amino acids. V dropped 0 bases and J dropped 1 base, with 8 bases sitting between them. The CDR3 loop reads CASSLDPGSYEQYV. For the CDR3, the DNA is TGCGCCAGCAGCTTGGATCCGGGTTCCTACGAGCAGTACGTC.

The chain links TRBV19 to TRBJ2-2; D remains ambiguous. The CDR3 spans 14 residues. V was cut by 5 bases and J by 1 base, with 8 bases left in between. CDR1 LNHDA and CDR2 SQIVND come from the germline V gene (reference sequence). The CDR3 DNA follows: TGTGCCAGTAGTTGGGCAAAGAACACCGGGGAGCTGTTTTTT. Protein: CASSWAKNTGELFF.

This clonotype was found a few times. The V call is TRBV19, the J call TRBJ2-7; maybe TRBD2 (5 bases). CDR1 is LNHDA, CDR2 SQIVND, per germline (reference sequence). Trimming took 4 bases from V and 3 from J, leaving 13 bases between them. This CDR3 region has 14 residues. CDR3 amino acids: CASSTYGEGYEQYF. The CDR3 DNA reads as TGTGCCAGTAGTACTTACGGGGAAGGCTACGAGCAGTACTTC.

CDR3 region: CASTEGTGEQPQHF. For the CDR3, the DNA is TGTGCCAGCACCGAGGGGACAGGGGAACAGCCCCAGCATTTT. The chain uses TRBV6-2 or TRBV6-3 and TRBJ1-5, with 10 bases aligning to TRBD1. There are 14 residues in the CDR3. The germline V gene has CDR1 MNHEY and CDR2 SVGEGT. Unmatched junction bases numbered 7, after V lost 7 bases and J lost 7 bases.

The chain combines TRBV4-1 with TRBJ1-1; D call uncertain. Germline V lookup: CDR1 MGHRA, CDR2 YSYEKL. The CDR3 has 13 amino acids. Trimming took 1 base from V and 7 from J, leaving 10 bases between them. CDR3 protein: CASSQGMKFEAFF. In DNA, the CDR3 is TGCGCCAGCAGCCAAGGAATGAAATTTGAAGCTTTCTTT.

This clonotype was detected only a few times. This chain uses TRBV4-3 with TRBJ2-2; D gene unclear. This CDR3 has 14 amino acids. The germline V gene has CDR1 LGHNA and CDR2 YSLEER. Trimming removed 1 base at V and 5 bases at J, with 8 bases between. CDR3 sequence: CASSQGIRTGELFF. The CDR3 DNA follows: TGCGCCAGCAGCCAAGGAATACGGACCGGGGAGCTGTTTTTT.

The sample holds a few counts of this clonotype. The genes are TRBV29-1 and TRBJ2-6; weak D call: TRBD1 (5 bases). Germline assignment: CDR1 SQVTM and CDR2 ANQGSEA. This CDR3 contains 16 residues. The ends were cut back, 7 bases at V and 0 bases at J, with 16 bases in the middle. The CDR3 reads CSAGAWESSGANVLTF. The CDR3 DNA follows: TGCAGCGCTGGGGCCTGGGAAAGCTCTGGGGCCAACGTCCTGACTTTC.

This clonotype showed up just a few times. The rearrangement links TRBV2 to TRBJ2-1; 9 nucleotides agree with TRBD1. The CDR3 consists of 15 residues. The V segment lost 7 bases and the J segment 5 bases; nucleotides outside the gene matches: 9. Per germline, CDR1 SNHLY and CDR2 FYNNEI. The CDR3 is CASKWTGAPNNEQFF. CDR3 DNA: TGTGCCAGCAAGTGGACAGGGGCGCCGAACAATGAGCAGTTCTTC.

The rearrangement joins TRBV7-8 to TRBJ2-1, with D maybe TRBD2 (6 bases). V lost 5 bases and J lost 9, with 23 bases in between. Germline V CDR1 and CDR2: SGHVS, FQNEAQ. CDR3 length: 16 residues. As DNA, the CDR3 is TGTGCCAGCAGCACCGCGACGGGACTCCCTGGGGGTGAGCAGTTCTTC. It is translated as CASSTATGLPGGEQFF. The whole variable domain, filled in from reference TRBV7-8 and TRBJ2-1, reads GAGVSQSPRYKVAKRGQDVALRCDPISGHVSLFWYQQALGQGPEFLTYFQNEAQLDKSGLPSDRFFAERPEGSVSTLKIQRTQQEDSAVYLCASSTATGLPGGEQFFGPGTRLTVL.

This clonotype was recorded at least ten times. The rearrangement joins TRBV7-6 to TRBJ2-1, with D possibly being TRBD1 (6 bases). This CDR3 spans 15 amino acids. The germline gives CDR1 SGHVS, CDR2 FNYEAQ. V dropped 6 bases and J dropped 0 bases, with 12 bases sitting between them. The CDR3 nucleotides read TGTGCCAGCAGGATGGGGACAAACTCCTACAATGAGCAGTTCTTC. Protein sequence: CASRMGTNSYNEQFF.

The rearrangement joins TRBV19 to TRBJ1-1; D gene ambiguous. Germline CDR1 and CDR2: LNHDA and SQIVND (reference sequence). V shed 3 bases and J shed 8 bases, with 10 bases lying between them. The CDR3 is 12 residues long. CDR3 sequence (DNA): TGTGCCAGTAGTATCGGGAACGCGGAAGCTTTCTTT. Its protein is CASSIGNAEAFF.

This sequence joins TRBV6-2 or TRBV6-3 and TRBJ2-1; D gene uncertain. Germline-derived CDR1 and CDR2 are MNHEY and SVGEGT. The CDR3 spans 13 residues. The V end was cut by 1 base, the J end by 4 bases, with 5 bases between. The CDR3 loop is CASSYLTYNEQFF. The CDR3 DNA reads as TGTGCCAGCAGTTACTTAACTTACAATGAGCAGTTCTTC.

This chain connects TRBV25-1 to TRBJ2-1; the match to TRBD1 covers 8 bases. Germline CDR1 reads MGHDK; CDR2 reads SYGVNS. The length of the CDR3 is 15 residues. V shed 5 bases and J 3 bases; nucleotides not matched to a gene: 6. In DNA, the CDR3 is TGTGCCAGCAGTTATGGGACAGGTCTCTACAATGAGCAGTTCTTC. It encodes CASSYGTGLYNEQFF. Drawing the rest from reference TRBV25-1 and TRBJ2-1, the complete variable domain is EADIYQTPRYLVIGTGKKITLECSQTMGHDKMYWYQQDPGMELHLIHYSYGVNSTEKGDLSSESTVSRIRTEHFPLTLESARPSHTSQYLCASSYGTGLYNEQFFGPGTRLTVL.

A few counts support this clonotype. The V and J genes are TRBV4-1 and TRBJ2-1; D is ambiguous. The CDR3 sequence is 11 residues long. Per the germline V gene, CDR1 is MGHRA and CDR2 is YSYEKL. The ends were cut back, 3 bases at V and 10 bases at J, with 7 bases in the middle. The CDR3, as DNA: TGCGCCAGCAGCCAGGGGAAGGAGCAGTTCTTC. Amino acids: CASSQGKEQFF.

The J gene is TRBJ1-4, the V gene TRBV6-2 or TRBV6-3; D unclear. Germline lookup yields CDR1 MNHEY and CDR2 SVGEGT. This CDR3 is built from 11 residues. The V and J ends lost 2 bases and 14 bases respectively, with 9 bases between them. The CDR3 DNA reads TGTGCCAGCAGTTACGGCAGACATCTGTTTTTT. Translated, it gives CASSYGRHLFF.

The chain is built from TRBV29-1 and TRBJ2-5, with 11 bases that match TRBD2. J gave up 1 base and V 5 bases, and 3 bases lay outside the gene matches. This CDR3 region has 14 residues. Germline assignment: CDR1 SQVTM and CDR2 ANQGSEA. The chain's CDR3 is CSVYLAGGQETQYF. CDR3 nucleotide sequence: TGCAGCGTTTATCTAGCGGGGGGCCAAGAGACCCAGTACTTC.

The chain links TRBV4-2 to TRBJ1-2; the match to TRBD1 covers 9 bases. The V and J ends lost 0 bases and 2 bases, in that order; junction bases with no gene match: 7. CDR3 length: 17 residues. Germline loops: CDR1 LGHNA, CDR2 YNFKEQ. This chain's CDR3 is CASSQDYRGLSNYGYTF. The DNA for the CDR3 is TGTGCCAGCAGCCAAGACTACAGGGGGCTGTCGAACTATGGCTACACCTTC.

The chain couples TRBV12-3 or TRBV12-4 to TRBJ2-7; D is perhaps TRBD1 (7 bases). This CDR3 contains 12 residues. V lost 6 bases to trimming and J lost 9 bases, with 15 bases between them. The CDR3 region has the DNA TGTGCCAGCAGCCCGGAGGGGGCCGTGCAGTACTTC. Translating it yields CASSPEGAVQYF.

This clonotype appeared a few times. This sequence joins TRBV5-1 and TRBJ2-7, with D unclear. The CDR3 totals 15 residues. The germline V gene encodes CDR1 SGHRS and CDR2 YFSETQ. Trimming took off 5 bases at V and 0 bases at J, with 15 bases between the two ends. DNA of the CDR3: TGCGCCAGCAGTTACTCTGCCACCGGCTCCTACGAGCAGTACTTC. It is translated as CASSYSATGSYEQYF. The whole variable domain, remainder taken from reference TRBV5-1 and TRBJ2-7, is KAGVTQTPRYLIKTRGQQVTLSCSPISGHRSVSWYQQTPGQGLQFLFEYFSETQRNKGNFPGRFSGRQFSNSRSEMNVSTLELGDSALYLCASSYSATGSYEQYFGPGTRLTVT.

V and J are TRBV12-5 and TRBJ2-3; D possibly matches TRBD1 or TRBD2 (7 bases each). Per the germline V gene, CDR1 is LGHNT and CDR2 is FRNRAP. V was clipped by 6 bases and J by 5 bases, with 12 bases between them. CDR3 length: 13 residues. Written as DNA, the CDR3 is TGTGCTAGTGGGGGGGGGACAGAAGATACGCAGTATTTT. Protein product: CASGGGTEDTQYF.

This clonotype has more than one count but fewer than ten. The V and J genes are TRBV28 and TRBJ2-7; D gene ambiguous. The CDR3 has 13 residues. The germline V gene encodes CDR1 MDHEN and CDR2 SYDVKM. Between the trimmed V and J ends, which lost 5 bases and 0 bases, there was a span of 8 bases. The CDR3 loop is CASSNPNSYEQYV. In nucleotides, the CDR3 is TGTGCCAGCAGTAATCCAAACTCCTACGAGCAGTACGTC.

This clonotype showed up just a few times. The chain has TRBV14 and TRBJ2-5, with no clear D. The CDR3 is 17 amino acids. CDR1 and CDR2 from the germline V gene are SGHDN and FVKESK. V shed 0 bases and J shed 5 bases, with 19 bases lying between them. CDR3: CASSQDRRASGWETQYF. The CDR3 nucleotides read TGTGCCAGCAGCCAAGATAGACGCGCCTCGGGCTGGGAGACCCAGTACTTC.

The table lists this clonotype with many counts. The V and J genes are TRBV11-3 and TRBJ2-3; D is ambiguous. Looked up from germline, CDR1 is SGHNT and CDR2 is YENEEA. The CDR3 covers 16 residues. Trimming left V 1 base short and J 1 base short, with 12 bases between. CDR3 sequence: CASSLGASSGTDTQYF. CDR3 nucleotide sequence: TGTGCCAGCAGCTTAGGGGCCAGTTCTGGCACAGATACGCAGTATTTT.

This clonotype was detected a few times. This chain connects TRBV7-9 to TRBJ2-5, with D unresolved. V was pared by 2 bases and J by 3 bases, with 7 bases between. The germline gives CDR1 SEHNR, CDR2 FQNEAQ (reference sequence). CDR3 length equals 13 residues. The CDR3 is CASSLSTEETQYF. The DNA for the CDR3 is TGTGCCAGCAGCTTATCTACCGAAGAGACCCAGTACTTC.

The chain uses TRBV6-8 and TRBJ1-6; 10 bases are a match to TRBD1. The germline V gene has CDR1 MNHGY and CDR2 SAAAGT. V lost 3 bases to trimming and J lost 5 bases; unmatched junction nucleotides: 19. This CDR3 spans 21 amino acids. In DNA form, the CDR3 reads TGTGCCAGCAGTTATTCTCCGGGCGAATCGGGACAGGGGTTTGATAATTCACCCCTCCACTTT. It codes for CASSYSPGESGQGFDNSPLHF.

This chain uses TRBV7-6 with TRBJ2-3; unclear D gene. Germline assignment: CDR1 SGHVS and CDR2 FNYEAQ. Trimming took off 5 bases at V and 2 bases at J, with 11 bases between the two ends. The CDR3 is 14 residues long. The CDR3 region has the DNA TGTGCCAGCAGCCCGTCCCCTATCACAGATACGCAGTATTTT. Its translation is CASSPSPITDTQYF.

This chain joins TRBV15 and TRBJ2-1; TRBD1 agrees at 8 bases. CDR3 length equals 16 residues. Germline CDR1 LNHNV, CDR2 YYDKDF (reference sequence). The V and J ends lost 1 base and 9 bases, in that order; junction bases with no gene match: 11. This chain's CDR3 is CATSRAPGQGGGEQFF. The DNA for the CDR3 is TGTGCCACCAGCAGAGCGCCCGGACAGGGCGGCGGTGAGCAGTTCTTC. The whole variable domain, remainder taken from reference TRBV15 and TRBJ2-1, is DAMVIQNPRYQVTQFGKPVTLSCSQTLNHNVMYWYQQKSSQAPKLLFHYYDKDFNNEADTPDNFQSRRPNTSFCFLDIRSPGLGDTAMYLCATSRAPGQGGGEQFFGPGTRLTVL.